Listed below are T cell receptor beta chains from one sample, sequenced in a study of cytomegalovirus exposure and HLA in healthy donors. Data came from immunoSEQ multiplex PCR; TCRdb stores just in-frame clones and leaves some out. Among some 90,000 clones listed, 96% were seen once. The sample consisted of PBMCs. These receptor sequences come from a man aged 18 to 29 in good health and CMV-seronegative. CDR3s include the opening cysteine and the closing phenylalanine or tryptophan. The D gene is left open where the match is weak. A clone size is listed for some rows: how often the clone was seen (once, few, many), or a class if it is expanded.

abundance,d_gene,len,j_gene,v_gene,CDR3aa,CDR3nt
-,-,14,TRBJ1-5,TRBV5-5,CASSLWGVNQPQHF,TGTGCCAGCAGCTTATGGGGGGTTAATCAGCCCCAGCATTTT
-,-,14,TRBJ2-3,TRBV4-2,CASSRQIGTDTQYF,TGTGCCAGCAGCCGCCAAATAGGCACAGATACGCAGTATTTT
-,TRBD1,11,TRBJ2-5,TRBV30,CAWGQGETQYF,TGTGCCTGGGGACAGGGAGAGACCCAGTACTTC
-,TRBD1,16,TRBJ2-3,TRBV11-3,CASSLGTGVPVDTQYF,TGTGCCAGCAGCTTAGGAACAGGGGTACCGGTAGATACGCAGTATTTT
-,-,13,TRBJ1-1,TRBV19,CASNSVRGTEAFF,TGTGCCAGTAATAGTGTCAGGGGCACTGAAGCTTTCTTT
-,TRBD1,13,TRBJ1-5,TRBV6-5,CASSPTGVQPQHF,TGTGCCAGCAGTCCAACAGGGGTTCAGCCCCAGCATTTT
-,-,12,TRBJ2-5,TRBV29-1,CSVRREGETQYF,TGCAGCGTCCGTAGAGAGGGAGAGACCCAGTACTTC
-,-,12,TRBJ2-7,TRBV14,CASSPREHEQYF,TGTGCCAGCAGCCCCCGGGAACACGAGCAGTACTTC
-,TRBD1,15,TRBJ1-1,TRBV18,CASSPIQTGEPEAFF,TGTGCCAGCTCACCGATCCAAACAGGGGAACCTGAAGCTTTCTTT
-,-,13,TRBJ1-1,TRBV15,CATSRGWATEAFF,TGTGCCACCAGCAGAGGCTGGGCCACTGAAGCTTTCTTT
-,TRBD1,14,TRBJ2-2,TRBV2,CASMWDRNTGELFF,TGTGCCAGCATGTGGGACAGGAACACCGGGGAGCTGTTTTTT
-,-,14,TRBJ2-3,TRBV27,CASSSRFSTDTQYF,TGTGCCAGCAGCTCACGGTTCAGCACAGATACGCAGTATTTT
-,TRBD1,17,TRBJ1-5,TRBV5-8,CASSPLRTGGINQPQHF,TGTGCCAGCAGCCCCCTAAGGACAGGGGGAATTAATCAGCCCCAGCATTTT
-,-,14,TRBJ1-2,TRBV6-6,CASSYSRDNRGYTF,TGTGCCAGCAGTTACTCGAGGGACAATCGAGGCTACACCTTC
-,TRBD1,15,TRBJ2-3,TRBV5-1,CASTLTGQGADTQYF,TGCGCCAGCACCCTCACCGGCCAGGGGGCGGATACGCAGTATTTT
-,TRBD1,16,TRBJ2-1,TRBV7-2,CASSSPTGGPLDEQFF,TGTGCCAGCAGCTCTCCGACAGGGGGCCCCTTGGATGAGCAGTTCTTC
once,TRBD2,15,TRBJ2-3,TRBV18,CASSPLAGAKDTQYF,TGTGCCAGCTCACCTTTAGCGGGAGCCAAAGATACGCAGTATTTT
-,TRBD2,15,TRBJ2-1,TRBV7-3,CASSFGTTLYNEQFF,TGTGCCAGCAGCTTCGGGACTACGCTTTACAATGAGCAGTTCTTC
-,-,16,TRBJ2-3,TRBV4-3,CASSQVAGRSTDTQYF,TGCGCCAGCAGCCAAGTCGCGGGACGTAGCACAGATACGCAGTATTTT
-,-,15,TRBJ2-5,TRBV30,CASTRGLGEGETQYF,TGTGCCTCGACCAGGGGCCTCGGTGAGGGGGAGACCCAGTACTTC
-,TRBD1,15,TRBJ1-3,TRBV6-5,CASSRGQAVGNTIYF,TGTGCCAGCAGTCGGGGACAGGCGGTAGGAAACACCATATATTTT
-,-,13,TRBJ1-5,TRBV18,CASSPTVNQPQHF,TGTGCCAGCTCACCAACAGTAAATCAGCCCCAGCATTTT
-,TRBD1,14,TRBJ1-5,TRBV28,CASKGAYSNQPQHF,TGTGCCAGCAAGGGGGCATATAGCAATCAGCCCCAGCATTTT
-,-,14,TRBJ2-7,TRBV6-1,CASSVGGTDYEQYF,TGTGCCAGCAGTGTCGGCGGGACCGACTACGAGCAGTACTTC
-,-,15,TRBJ1-2,TRBV14,CASSQDVENRYGYTF,TGTGCCAGCAGCCAAGATGTGGAGAATCGATATGGCTACACCTTC
-,-,12,TRBJ2-3,TRBV7-9,CASSSSTDTQYF,TGTGCCAGCAGTTCTAGCACAGATACGCAGTATTTT
-,TRBD2,14,TRBJ2-7,TRBV6-1,CASRGLANPYEQYF,TGTGCCAGCAGGGGACTAGCAAACCCCTACGAGCAGTACTTC
-,TRBD2,16,TRBJ2-1,TRBV19,CASSIPGLAGVDEQFF,TGTGCCAGTAGTATCCCGGGACTAGCGGGAGTAGATGAGCAGTTCTTC
-,TRBD2,17,TRBJ2-3,TRBV7-8,CASSAHPRGRSSDTQYF,TGTGCCAGCAGCGCCCATCCGCGCGGGAGGTCCTCAGATACGCAGTATTTT
-,-,14,TRBJ2-1,TRBV9,CASSGLGILDEQFF,TGTGCCAGCAGCGGGCTAGGAATCTTAGATGAGCAGTTCTTC
-,-,17,TRBJ2-7,TRBV5-8,CASSRRLGGLQSYEQYF,TGTGCCAGCAGCCGCAGGTTGGGGGGACTTCAGTCCTACGAGCAGTACTTC
once,-,16,TRBJ2-3,TRBV25-1,CASSDETAAGGDTQYF,TGTGCCAGCAGTGACGAAACCGCAGCGGGTGGAGATACGCAGTATTTT
-,-,16,TRBJ2-1,TRBV6-1,CASSGGRGRAGNEQFF,TGTGCCAGCAGTGGAGGAAGGGGGAGGGCGGGAAATGAGCAGTTCTTC
-,-,15,TRBJ2-3,TRBV19,CASSPAGGLGDTQYF,TGTGCCAGTAGTCCGGCAGGAGGGTTAGGAGATACGCAGTATTTT
-,-,15,TRBJ2-6,TRBV6-5,CASNTAGVGANVLTF,TGTGCCAGCAACACCGCAGGGGTTGGGGCCAACGTCCTGACTTTC
-,-,16,TRBJ1-2,TRBV23-1,CASRARTGQGPRGYTF,TGCGCCAGCAGGGCGCGCACAGGCCAGGGGCCTCGTGGCTACACCTTC
-,-,15,TRBJ1-1,TRBV5-1,CASSLAIRGDTEAFF,TGCGCCAGCAGCTTGGCCATCCGGGGGGACACTGAAGCTTTCTTT
-,TRBD2,15,TRBJ2-1,TRBV11-3,CASSYREGRRNEQFF,TGTGCCAGCAGCTATCGGGAGGGCCGTAGAAATGAGCAGTTCTTC
-,TRBD1,15,TRBJ2-5,TRBV9,CASSVFRDSQETQYF,TGTGCCAGCAGCGTATTTCGGGACAGCCAAGAGACCCAGTACTTC
-,-,14,TRBJ2-3,TRBV10-3,CAISESAAADTQYF,TGTGCCATCAGTGAAAGCGCCGCGGCAGATACGCAGTATTTT
-,TRBD1,11,TRBJ1-1,TRBV29-1,CSVGGTGGAFF,TGCAGCGTTGGGGGGACAGGGGGAGCTTTCTTT
-,TRBD1,14,TRBJ1-1,TRBV18,CASSQQGAGTEAFF,TGTGCCAGCTCCCAACAGGGGGCGGGTACTGAAGCTTTCTTT
-,-,14,TRBJ1-2,TRBV5-1,CASSLGGETYGYTF,TGCGCCAGCAGCTTGGGAGGCGAGACCTATGGCTACACCTTC
-,-,14,TRBJ1-4,TRBV11-3,CASSLGVANEKLFF,TGTGCCAGCAGCCTCGGGGTAGCTAATGAAAAACTGTTTTTT
-,TRBD1,16,TRBJ2-6,TRBV28,CATRQGAGAGANVLTF,TGTGCCACCAGACAGGGGGCGGGCGCTGGGGCCAACGTCCTGACTTTC
-,TRBD2,18,TRBJ2-1,TRBV9,CASSVAGLAESSYNEQFF,TGTGCCAGCAGCGTAGCGGGACTAGCTGAGAGCTCCTACAATGAGCAGTTCTTC
once,-,16,TRBJ1-2,TRBV30,CAWSVSGGGKNYGYTF,TGTGCCTGGAGTGTATCCGGCGGCGGTAAAAACTATGGCTACACCTTC
-,-,14,TRBJ2-3,TRBV11-3,CASSFRGSTDTQYF,TGTGCCAGCAGCTTCAGGGGTAGCACAGATACGCAGTATTTT
-,TRBD1,13,TRBJ1-4,TRBV13,CASSDRGNEKLFF,TGTGCCAGCAGCGACAGGGGGAATGAAAAACTGTTTTTT
-,TRBD2,17,TRBJ2-1,TRBV29-1,CSVLTSGSNNLYNEQFF,TGCAGCGTCCTTACTAGCGGGAGTAATAATCTCTACAATGAGCAGTTCTTC
-,-,17,TRBJ1-5,TRBV19,CASSIRDRRDSNQPQHF,TGTGCCAGTAGTATTCGCGACAGGAGAGATAGCAATCAGCCCCAGCATTTT
-,TRBD1,15,TRBJ1-2,TRBV14,CASSIIQGVPFGYTF,TGTGCCAGCAGCATAATACAGGGGGTCCCCTTTGGCTACACCTTC
-,-,13,TRBJ2-7,TRBV5-6,CASSPSGYYEQYF,TGTGCCAGCAGCCCGAGCGGGTACTACGAGCAGTACTTC
once,-,13,TRBJ1-1,TRBV2,CASSGGSNTEAFF,TGTGCCAGCAGCGGGGGGAGCAACACTGAAGCTTTCTTT
-,TRBD2,15,TRBJ2-7,TRBV7-3,CASSLSSGGPYEQYF,TGTGCCAGCAGCTTAAGCAGCGGGGGCCCCTACGAGCAGTACTTC
-,-,14,TRBJ2-1,TRBV7-7,CASSLAQGPGEQFF,TGTGCTAGCAGCTTAGCGCAGGGCCCGGGTGAGCAGTTCTTC
once,-,15,TRBJ2-3,TRBV19,CAMSLGERSTDTQYF,TGTGCCATGTCTCTAGGGGAACGTAGCACAGATACGCAGTATTTT
-,TRBD1,14,TRBJ2-2,TRBV6-6,CASTNTGVGGELFF,TGTGCCAGCACGAACACAGGGGTCGGCGGGGAGCTGTTTTTT